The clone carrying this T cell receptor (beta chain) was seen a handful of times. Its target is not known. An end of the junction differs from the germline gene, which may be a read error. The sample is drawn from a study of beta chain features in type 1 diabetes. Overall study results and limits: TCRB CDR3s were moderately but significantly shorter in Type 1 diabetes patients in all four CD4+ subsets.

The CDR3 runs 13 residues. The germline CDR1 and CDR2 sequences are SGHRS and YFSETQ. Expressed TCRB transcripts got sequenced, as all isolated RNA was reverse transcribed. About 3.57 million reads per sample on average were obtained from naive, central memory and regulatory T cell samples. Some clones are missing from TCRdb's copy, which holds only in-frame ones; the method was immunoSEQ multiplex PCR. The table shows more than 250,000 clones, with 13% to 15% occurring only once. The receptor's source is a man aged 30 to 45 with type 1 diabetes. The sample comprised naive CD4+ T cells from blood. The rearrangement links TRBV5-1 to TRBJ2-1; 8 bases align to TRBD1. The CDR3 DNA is TGCGCCAGCAGCTTGAGTGGACAGGGAATTCTGATCTTC. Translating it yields CASSLSGQGILIF.